This T cell receptor (beta chain) derives from a study of HIV-infected patients and healthy controls. Study conclusions and caveats: Only sixteen HIV-infected individuals were processed, a major limit on how widely findings apply. Study cohorts differed slightly in age and sex, but this did not explain diversity differences.

This clonotype has ten or more counts. Its target is unknown. The repertoire came from unfractionated whole blood and reflected all unsorted peripheral T cells. Reverse transcription used 450 to 500 ng RNA and constant-region primers for alpha and beta. Using multiplexing indices, alpha and beta chain libraries were generated apart by chain-specific third strand synthesis. All rearrangements within a chain used one primer pair; cDNA molecules carried barcodes. TCRdb reprocessed the 5' RACE reads via MiXCR and lists one record per CDR3 protein. The profile covers 10,000 to 15,000 distinct CDR3 sequences, with under 6.5% appearing a single time and around 3.5% taken by the ten largest. V lost 2 bases and J 2 bases, leaving 0 bases between the germline ends. Germline V gene sequence: CDR1 DFQATT, CDR2 SNEGSKA (reference sequence). The CDR3 runs to 10 residues.

The chain combines TRBV20-1 with TRBJ1-1; D call uncertain. This TCR derives from an adult in good health. The sequenced sample was blood. In DNA form, the CDR3 reads TGCAGTGCTAGAAACACTGAAGCTTTCTTT. This translates into CSARNTEAFF.